This T cell receptor (beta chain) was identified in a study of T cells in Graves' hyperthyroidism and ophthalmopathy. As to this clonotype: Its target is not known.

General study results and limits: Blood also contained most expanded thyroid clonotypes above 0.001. In the analysis, a 13 V-J model separated ophthalmopathy from stable hyperthyroidism.

TCR beta CDR3 regions were amplified from RNA. RT-PCR in the first round (using the HTBI primer set) targeted the TCR CDR3. In TCRdb, the multiplex PCR reads were re-called with MiXCR into one record per CDR3 protein. Of over 650,000 distinct CDR3 sequences in the sample, about 45% were seen once. This receptor was taken from an adult man with Graves' disease, either hyperthyroidism or ophthalmopathy (not recorded which). Sequencing was done on a sample of peripheral blood or thyroid tissue (not recorded which).

The CDR3 DNA reads TGTGCCAGCAGCGGAGGGACTAGGGGGAGTGAGACCCAGTACTTC. Encoded protein: CASSGGTRGSETQYF. J is TRBJ2-5 and V is TRBV7-9; 8 bases fit TRBD2. V lost 5 bases to trimming and J lost 5 bases; unmatched junction nucleotides: 10. Germline V gene lookup returns CDR1 SEHNR and CDR2 FQNEAQ (reference sequence). The CDR3 extends over 15 amino acids.